This T cell receptor (beta chain) was sequenced for a study of T cells in Graves' hyperthyroidism and ophthalmopathy. Study-level findings and limits: In simple terms, a model built on 13 V-J features told ophthalmopathy apart from stable hyperthyroidism.

From RNA transcripts, TCR beta CDR3 regions were amplified. The TCR CDR3 was amplified in a first-round RT-PCR using the HTBI primer set. TCRdb reprocessed the multiplex PCR reads via MiXCR and lists one record per CDR3 protein. The sample holds 750,000 to 900,000 distinct CDR3 sequences; roughly 40% are singletons and the top ten take approximately 8.7%. As concerns this clonotype: Its antigen is still unknown.

The ends were cut back, 5 bases at V and 2 bases at J, with 16 bases in the middle. The germline gives CDR1 SGHRS, CDR2 YFSETQ. This CDR3 has 15 amino acids. The V call is TRBV5-1, the J call TRBJ2-5, with D tentatively TRBD1 or TRBD2 (5 bases each). This sequence originates from a man between 18 and 29 years old with Graves' hyperthyroidism. The sequencing input was blood. CDR3 in DNA: TGCGCCAGCAGATTTTTTAGGGACGAACAAGAGACCCAGTACTTC. It translates to CASRFFRDEQETQYF.